A single sample is the source of the 9 T cell receptor beta chains below, sequenced in a study of cytomegalovirus exposure and HLA in healthy donors. PCR primers comprised 60 Vbeta and 13 Jbeta primers. The data were produced by immunoSEQ multiplex PCR, yet TCRdb's version contains in-frame clones alone and is incomplete. The table has tens of thousands of clones, approximately 78% seen once. The sample was PBMCs. Source of these receptors: a man in his forties in good health and CMV-seronegative.

The genes are TRBV10-2 and TRBJ2-7, with 7 bases aligning to TRBD2. The V gene end was trimmed by 7 bases and the J gene end by 7 bases; junction bases not matched to a gene: 10. Germline V gene data show CDR1 as WSHSY and CDR2 as SAAADI. CDR3 length: 13 amino acids. The CDR3 reads CASKSRVGGEQYF. The CDR3 region has the DNA TGCGCCAGCAAGAGCAGAGTGGGAGGGGAGCAGTACTTC.

This rearrangement joins TRBV13 to TRBJ2-4; 7 bases agree with TRBD1. CDR3 size: 16 residues. CDR1 and CDR2 from the germline V gene are PRHDT and FYEKMQ (reference sequence). V shed 5 bases and J 2 bases; nucleotides not matched to a gene: 9. Here the CDR3 reads CASSPIRQGSKNIQYF. The CDR3, as DNA: TGTGCCAGCAGCCCCATCCGACAGGGCTCCAAAAACATTCAGTACTTC.

The chain links TRBV10-3 to TRBJ2-1, with TRBD2 as a possible D gene (7 bases). This CDR3 spans 16 amino acids. V was pared by 7 bases and J by 2 bases, with 18 bases between. Germline assignment: CDR1 ENHRY and CDR2 SYGVKD. CDR3 DNA: TGTGCCATCAAGGACGGGGGGCCCAAAGCCTACAATGAGCAGTTCTTC. It translates to CAIKDGGPKAYNEQFF.

The chain is built from TRBV7-2 and TRBJ2-2; a weak D match, TRBD1 (6 bases). The CDR3 has 14 amino acids. The germline V and J ends were trimmed by 5 bases and 4 bases, with 11 bases remaining between them. CDR1 and CDR2 (germline): SGHTA, FQGNSA. This chain's CDR3 is CASSAPRGTGELFF. CDR3 bases: TGTGCCAGCAGCGCCCCCAGGGGCACCGGGGAGCTGTTTTTT.

In nucleotides, the CDR3 is TGTGCCAGCAGTTACGCGGACAGGGGGGAGACCCAGTACTTC. Residues: CASSYADRGETQYF. The rearrangement links TRBV6-6 to TRBJ2-5, with TRBD1 matching 10 bases. Germline CDR1 reads MNHNY; CDR2 reads SVGAGI (reference sequence). J gave up 5 bases and V 2 bases, and 2 bases lay outside the gene matches. This CDR3 has 14 residues.

The V and J genes are TRBV10-2 and TRBJ2-6; possibly TRBD1 for D (5 bases). The CDR3 runs to 17 residues. CDR1 is WSHSY, CDR2 SAAADI, per germline. Trimming removed 2 bases at V and 2 bases at J, with 13 bases between. DNA of the CDR3: TGCGCCAGCAGTGAGATCAGGGCCTTAACTGGGGCCAACGTCCTGACTTTC. Its translation: CASSEIRALTGANVLTF.

The table lists this clone with a few counts. The chain combines TRBV6-5 with TRBJ1-2; 8 nucleotides align to TRBD1. Germline V gene sequence: CDR1 MNHEY, CDR2 SVGAGI. With 6 bases clipped from V and 8 bases from J, the junction kept 11 bases outside the gene matches. The CDR3 length is 14 residues. The CDR3 DNA is TGTGCCAGCAGCCCTAATCAGGGGGCTCGGGGCTACACCTTC. It is translated as CASSPNQGARGYTF.

The gene calls are TRBV7-8 and TRBJ1-2, with TRBD1 identical over 9 bases. The CDR3 has 15 amino acids. Trimming cost V 2 bases and J 4 bases; bases outside gene matches: 5. The germline V gene encodes CDR1 SGHVS and CDR2 FQNEAQ. The DNA of the CDR3 is TGTGCCAGCAGCTTAACACAGGGGGCGGGCTATGGCTACACCTTC. The encoded protein is CASSLTQGAGYGYTF.

The chain employs TRBV11-2 and TRBJ1-2; 8 bases fit TRBD1. Germline V gives CDR1 SGHAT, CDR2 FQNNGV. Trimming removed 1 base from V and 8 bases from J; junction bases left unmatched: 3. The CDR3 has 13 amino acids. The CDR3 loop reads CASSLAGGAGYTF. DNA for the CDR3: TGTGCCAGCAGCTTAGCAGGGGGCGCGGGCTACACCTTC. Full variable domain (missing parts from reference TRBV11-2 and TRBJ1-2): EAGVAQSPRYKIIEKRQSVAFWCNPISGHATLYWYQQILGQGPKLLIQFQNNGVVDDSQLPKDRFSAERLKGVDSTLKIQPAKLEDSAVYLCASSLAGGAGYTFGSGTRLTVV.